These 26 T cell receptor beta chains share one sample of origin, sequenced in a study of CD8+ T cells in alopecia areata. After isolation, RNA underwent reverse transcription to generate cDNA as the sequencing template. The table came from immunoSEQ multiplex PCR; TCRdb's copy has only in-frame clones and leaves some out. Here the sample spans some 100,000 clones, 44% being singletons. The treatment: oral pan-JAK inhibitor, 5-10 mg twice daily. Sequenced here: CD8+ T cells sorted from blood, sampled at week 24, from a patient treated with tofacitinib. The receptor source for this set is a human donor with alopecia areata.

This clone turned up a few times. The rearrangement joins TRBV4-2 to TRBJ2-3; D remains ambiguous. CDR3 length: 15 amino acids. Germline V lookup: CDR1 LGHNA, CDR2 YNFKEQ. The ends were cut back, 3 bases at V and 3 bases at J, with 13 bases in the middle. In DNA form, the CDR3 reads TGTGCCAGCAGCCAGGGGTCCCTGGGGACAGATACGCAGTATTTT. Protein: CASSQGSLGTDTQYF.

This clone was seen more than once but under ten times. In DNA form, the CDR3 reads TGTGCCAGCAGCTTCTTGGTGACAGGGGACATTAATGAGCAGTTCTTC. The encoded protein is CASSFLVTGDINEQFF. V and J are TRBV7-8 and TRBJ2-1; 8 positions agree with TRBD1. Germline trimming cut 3 bases from V and 7 bases from J; bases unmatched to any gene: 11. The CDR3 sequence is 16 residues long. Germline CDR1 SGHVS, CDR2 FQNEAQ.

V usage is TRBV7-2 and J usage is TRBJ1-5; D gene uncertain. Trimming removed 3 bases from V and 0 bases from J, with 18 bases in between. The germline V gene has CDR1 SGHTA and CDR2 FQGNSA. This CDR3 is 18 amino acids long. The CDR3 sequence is CASSLGSGNPFSNQPQHF. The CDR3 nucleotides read TGTGCCAGCAGCTTGGGTAGCGGGAATCCTTTTAGCAATCAGCCCCAGCATTTT. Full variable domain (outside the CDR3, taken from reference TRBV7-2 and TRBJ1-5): GAGVSQSPSNKVTEKGKDVELRCDPISGHTALYWYRQSLGQGLEFLIYFQGNSAPDKSGLPSDRFSAERTGGSVSTLTIQRTQQEDSAVYLCASSLGSGNPFSNQPQHFGDGTRLSIL.

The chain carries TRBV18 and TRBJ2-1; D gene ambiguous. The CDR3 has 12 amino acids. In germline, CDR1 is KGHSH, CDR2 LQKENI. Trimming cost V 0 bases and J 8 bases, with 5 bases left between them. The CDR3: CASSPPRDEQFF. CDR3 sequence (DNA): TGTGCCAGCTCACCACCAAGGGATGAGCAGTTCTTC.

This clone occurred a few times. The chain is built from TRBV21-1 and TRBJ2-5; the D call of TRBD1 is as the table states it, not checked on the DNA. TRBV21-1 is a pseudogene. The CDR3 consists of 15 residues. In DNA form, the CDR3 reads TGTGCCAGCAGCGCCCAAGGGGACAGTCAAGAGACCCAGTACTTC. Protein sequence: CASSAQGDSQETQYF.

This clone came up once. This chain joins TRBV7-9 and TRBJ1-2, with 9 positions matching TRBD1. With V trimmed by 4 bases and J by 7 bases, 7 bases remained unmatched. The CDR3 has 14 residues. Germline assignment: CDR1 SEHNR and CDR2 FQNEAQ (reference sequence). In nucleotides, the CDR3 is TGTGCCAGCAGCTCAGGACAGGGGCATGGTGGCTACACCTTC. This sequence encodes CASSSGQGHGGYTF.

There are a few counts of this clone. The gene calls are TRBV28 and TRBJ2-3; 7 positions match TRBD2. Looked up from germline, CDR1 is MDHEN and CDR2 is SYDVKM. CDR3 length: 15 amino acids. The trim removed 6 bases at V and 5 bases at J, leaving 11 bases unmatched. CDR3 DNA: TGTGCCAGCAGCAATCGGCGGGAGAGGGTAGATACGCAGTATTTT. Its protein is CASSNRRERVDTQYF.

The DNA for the CDR3 is TGCAGCGTTTATATACAGGGGAAAGAGACCCAGTACTTC. Translation gives CSVYIQGKETQYF. This rearrangement joins TRBV29-1 to TRBJ2-5; 7 bases are a match to TRBD1. V shed 5 bases, J shed 3 bases, and the junction held 6 bases outside the gene matches. Germline loops: CDR1 SQVTM, CDR2 ANQGSEA. The CDR3 extends over 13 amino acids. Looking up the rest from reference TRBV29-1 and TRBJ2-5 gives the full variable domain: SAVISQKPSRDICQRGTSLTIQCQVDSQVTMMFWYRQQPGQSLTLIATANQGSEATYESGFVIDKFPISRPNLTFSTLTVSNMSPEDSSIYLCSVYIQGKETQYFGPGTRLLVL.

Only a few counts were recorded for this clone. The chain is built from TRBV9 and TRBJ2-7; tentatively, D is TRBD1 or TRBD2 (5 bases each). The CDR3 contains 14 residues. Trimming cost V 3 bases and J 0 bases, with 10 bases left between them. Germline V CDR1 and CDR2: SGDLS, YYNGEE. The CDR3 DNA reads TGTGCCAGCAGCGCTTCGGGGCCCTCCTACGAGCAGTACTTC. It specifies CASSASGPSYEQYF.

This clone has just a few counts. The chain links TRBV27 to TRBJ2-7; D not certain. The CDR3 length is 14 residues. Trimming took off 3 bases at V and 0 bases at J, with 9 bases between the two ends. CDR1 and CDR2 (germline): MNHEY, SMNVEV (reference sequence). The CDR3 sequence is CASSLVASSYEQYF. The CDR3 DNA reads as TGTGCCAGCAGTTTGGTCGCAAGCTCCTACGAGCAGTACTTC.

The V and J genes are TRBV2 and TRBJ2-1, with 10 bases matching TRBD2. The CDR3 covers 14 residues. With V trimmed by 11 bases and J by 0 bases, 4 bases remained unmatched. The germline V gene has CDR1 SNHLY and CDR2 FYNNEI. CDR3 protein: CAGSSGSSYNEQFF. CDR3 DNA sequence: TGTGCCGGTTCTAGCGGGAGCTCCTACAATGAGCAGTTCTTC.

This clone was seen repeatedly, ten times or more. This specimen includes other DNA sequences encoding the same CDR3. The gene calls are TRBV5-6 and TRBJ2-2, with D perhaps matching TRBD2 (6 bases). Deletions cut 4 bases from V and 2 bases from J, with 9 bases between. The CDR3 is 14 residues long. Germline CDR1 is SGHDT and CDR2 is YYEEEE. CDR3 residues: CASSPGLNTGELFF. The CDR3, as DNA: TGTGCCAGCAGCCCGGGACTTAACACCGGGGAGCTGTTTTTT.

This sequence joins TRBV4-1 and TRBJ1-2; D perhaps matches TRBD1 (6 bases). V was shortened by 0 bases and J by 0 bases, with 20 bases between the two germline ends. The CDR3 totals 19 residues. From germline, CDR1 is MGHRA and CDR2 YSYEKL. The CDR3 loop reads CASSQDPMARGEANYGYTF. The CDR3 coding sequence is TGCGCCAGCAGCCAAGATCCCATGGCCAGGGGAGAAGCTAACTATGGCTACACCTTC.

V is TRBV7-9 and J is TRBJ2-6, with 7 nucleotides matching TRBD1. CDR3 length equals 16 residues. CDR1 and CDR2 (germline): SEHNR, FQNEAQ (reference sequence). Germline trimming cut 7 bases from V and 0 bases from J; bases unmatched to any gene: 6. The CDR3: CASTQTGLSGANVLTF. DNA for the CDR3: TGTGCCAGCACCCAGACAGGGCTCTCTGGGGCCAACGTCCTGACTTTC. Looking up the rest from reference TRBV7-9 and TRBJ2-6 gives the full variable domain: DTGVSQNPRHKITKRGQNVTFRCDPISEHNRLYWYRQTLGQGPEFLTYFQNEAQLEKSRLLSDRFSAERPKGSFSTLEIQRTEQGDSAMYLCASTQTGLSGANVLTFGAGSRLTVL.

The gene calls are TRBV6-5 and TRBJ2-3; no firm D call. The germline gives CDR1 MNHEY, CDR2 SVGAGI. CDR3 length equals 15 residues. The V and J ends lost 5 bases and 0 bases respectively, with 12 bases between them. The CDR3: CASSPPGRSTDTQYF. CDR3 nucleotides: TGTGCCAGCAGTCCCCCGGGCCGTAGCACAGATACGCAGTATTTT.

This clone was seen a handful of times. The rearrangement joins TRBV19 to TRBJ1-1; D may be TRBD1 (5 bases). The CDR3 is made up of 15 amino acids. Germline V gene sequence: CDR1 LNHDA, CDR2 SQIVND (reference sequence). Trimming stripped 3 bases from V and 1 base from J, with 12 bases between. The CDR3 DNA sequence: TGTGCCAGTAGTATGGGGGGTTTCGAGAACACTGAAGCTTTCTTT. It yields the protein CASSMGGFENTEAFF. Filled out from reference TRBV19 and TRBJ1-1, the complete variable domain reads DGGITQSPKYLFRKEGQNVTLSCEQNLNHDAMYWYRQDPGQGLRLIYYSQIVNDFQKGDIAEGYSVSREKKESFPLTVTSAQKNPTAFYLCASSMGGFENTEAFFGQGTRLTVV.

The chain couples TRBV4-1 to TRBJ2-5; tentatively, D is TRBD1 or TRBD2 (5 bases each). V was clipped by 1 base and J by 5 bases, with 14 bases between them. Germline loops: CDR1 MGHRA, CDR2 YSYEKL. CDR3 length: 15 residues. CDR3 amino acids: CASSQVEWDPETQYF. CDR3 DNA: TGCGCCAGCAGCCAAGTGGAGTGGGACCCGGAGACCCAGTACTTC.

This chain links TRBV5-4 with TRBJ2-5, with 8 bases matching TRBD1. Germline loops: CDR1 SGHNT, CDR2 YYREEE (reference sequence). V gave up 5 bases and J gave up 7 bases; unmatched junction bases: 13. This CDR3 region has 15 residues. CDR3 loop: CASSPYETGERTQYF. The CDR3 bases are TGTGCCAGCAGTCCCTACGAGACAGGGGAACGGACCCAGTACTTC.

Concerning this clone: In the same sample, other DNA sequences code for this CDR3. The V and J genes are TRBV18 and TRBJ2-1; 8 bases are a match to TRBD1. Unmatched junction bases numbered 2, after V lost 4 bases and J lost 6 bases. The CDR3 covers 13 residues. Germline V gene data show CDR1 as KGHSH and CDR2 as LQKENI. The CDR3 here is CASSLDRGNEQFF. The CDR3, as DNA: TGTGCCAGCTCACTCGACAGGGGCAATGAGCAGTTCTTC.

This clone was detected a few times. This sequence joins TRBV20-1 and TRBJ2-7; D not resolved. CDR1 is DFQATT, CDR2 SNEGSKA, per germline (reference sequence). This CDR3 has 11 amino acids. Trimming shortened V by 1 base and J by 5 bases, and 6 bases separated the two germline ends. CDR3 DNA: TGCAGTGCTAGAGTAACTGACGAGCAGTACTTC. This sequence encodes CSARVTDEQYF.

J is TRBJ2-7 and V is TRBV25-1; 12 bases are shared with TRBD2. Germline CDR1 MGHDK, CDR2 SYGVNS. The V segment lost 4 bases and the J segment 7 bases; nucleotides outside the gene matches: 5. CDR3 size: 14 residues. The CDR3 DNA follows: TGTGCCAGCAGTGGGGCTAGCGGGAGGGAAGAGCAGTACTTC. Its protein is CASSGASGREEQYF.

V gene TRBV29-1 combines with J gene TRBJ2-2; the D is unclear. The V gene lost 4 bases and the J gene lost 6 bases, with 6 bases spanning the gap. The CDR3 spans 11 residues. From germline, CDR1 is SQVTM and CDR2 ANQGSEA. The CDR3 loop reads CSVVQAGELFF. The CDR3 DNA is TGCAGCGTTGTTCAGGCCGGGGAGCTGTTTTTT.

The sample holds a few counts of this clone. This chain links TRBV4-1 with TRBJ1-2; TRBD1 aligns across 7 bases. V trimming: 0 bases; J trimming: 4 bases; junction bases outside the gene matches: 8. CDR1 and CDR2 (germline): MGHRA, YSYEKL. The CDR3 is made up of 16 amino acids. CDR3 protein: CASSQDRTGVGYGYTF. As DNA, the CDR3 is TGCGCCAGCAGCCAAGATCGAACAGGGGTAGGCTATGGCTACACCTTC.

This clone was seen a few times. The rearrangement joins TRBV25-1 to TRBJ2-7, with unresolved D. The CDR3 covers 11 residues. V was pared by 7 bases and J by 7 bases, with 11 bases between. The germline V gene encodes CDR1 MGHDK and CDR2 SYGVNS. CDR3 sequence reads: CASMQGYEQYF. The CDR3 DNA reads TGTGCCAGCATGCAAGGGTATGAGCAGTACTTC.

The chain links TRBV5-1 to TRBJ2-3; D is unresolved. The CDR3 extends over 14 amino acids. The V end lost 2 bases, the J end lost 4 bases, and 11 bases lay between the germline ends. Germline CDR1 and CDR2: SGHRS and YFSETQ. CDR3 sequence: CASSFLQPSDTQYF. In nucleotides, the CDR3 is TGCGCCAGCAGCTTCCTACAACCCTCAGATACGCAGTATTTT.

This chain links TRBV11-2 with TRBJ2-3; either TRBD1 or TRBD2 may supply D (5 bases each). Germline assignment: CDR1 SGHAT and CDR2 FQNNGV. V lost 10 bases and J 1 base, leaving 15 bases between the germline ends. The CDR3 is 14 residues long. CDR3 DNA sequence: TGTGCCAACAGGAGGACCCCGGGCACAGATACGCAGTATTTT. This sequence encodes CANRRTPGTDTQYF.